Described below is a single T cell receptor beta chain sequence and its context. The data are from a study of blood T cell repertoires in COVID-19. Turning to the study itself: Material from acute and convalescent COVID-19 was sourced from the United States, Italy and Spain.

The germline V gene has CDR1 SGHRS and CDR2 YFSETQ. This CDR3 has 14 residues. Trimming took off 0 bases at V and 5 bases at J, with 11 bases between the two ends. The method was immunoSEQ multiplex PCR; TCRdb's version includes in-frame clones alone and lacks a portion of them. The sample holds 75,000 to 95,000 clones, 80% seen once. This chain connects TRBV5-1 to TRBJ1-2; D may be TRBD1 (5 bases). The clonotype was recovered from a woman aged 40 to 49 with active or convalescent COVID-19. The sequencing input was peripheral blood. For the CDR3, the DNA is TGCGCCAGCAGCTTGGGGGTGGGGCAGTATGGCTACACCTTC. As protein: CASSLGVGQYGYTF.